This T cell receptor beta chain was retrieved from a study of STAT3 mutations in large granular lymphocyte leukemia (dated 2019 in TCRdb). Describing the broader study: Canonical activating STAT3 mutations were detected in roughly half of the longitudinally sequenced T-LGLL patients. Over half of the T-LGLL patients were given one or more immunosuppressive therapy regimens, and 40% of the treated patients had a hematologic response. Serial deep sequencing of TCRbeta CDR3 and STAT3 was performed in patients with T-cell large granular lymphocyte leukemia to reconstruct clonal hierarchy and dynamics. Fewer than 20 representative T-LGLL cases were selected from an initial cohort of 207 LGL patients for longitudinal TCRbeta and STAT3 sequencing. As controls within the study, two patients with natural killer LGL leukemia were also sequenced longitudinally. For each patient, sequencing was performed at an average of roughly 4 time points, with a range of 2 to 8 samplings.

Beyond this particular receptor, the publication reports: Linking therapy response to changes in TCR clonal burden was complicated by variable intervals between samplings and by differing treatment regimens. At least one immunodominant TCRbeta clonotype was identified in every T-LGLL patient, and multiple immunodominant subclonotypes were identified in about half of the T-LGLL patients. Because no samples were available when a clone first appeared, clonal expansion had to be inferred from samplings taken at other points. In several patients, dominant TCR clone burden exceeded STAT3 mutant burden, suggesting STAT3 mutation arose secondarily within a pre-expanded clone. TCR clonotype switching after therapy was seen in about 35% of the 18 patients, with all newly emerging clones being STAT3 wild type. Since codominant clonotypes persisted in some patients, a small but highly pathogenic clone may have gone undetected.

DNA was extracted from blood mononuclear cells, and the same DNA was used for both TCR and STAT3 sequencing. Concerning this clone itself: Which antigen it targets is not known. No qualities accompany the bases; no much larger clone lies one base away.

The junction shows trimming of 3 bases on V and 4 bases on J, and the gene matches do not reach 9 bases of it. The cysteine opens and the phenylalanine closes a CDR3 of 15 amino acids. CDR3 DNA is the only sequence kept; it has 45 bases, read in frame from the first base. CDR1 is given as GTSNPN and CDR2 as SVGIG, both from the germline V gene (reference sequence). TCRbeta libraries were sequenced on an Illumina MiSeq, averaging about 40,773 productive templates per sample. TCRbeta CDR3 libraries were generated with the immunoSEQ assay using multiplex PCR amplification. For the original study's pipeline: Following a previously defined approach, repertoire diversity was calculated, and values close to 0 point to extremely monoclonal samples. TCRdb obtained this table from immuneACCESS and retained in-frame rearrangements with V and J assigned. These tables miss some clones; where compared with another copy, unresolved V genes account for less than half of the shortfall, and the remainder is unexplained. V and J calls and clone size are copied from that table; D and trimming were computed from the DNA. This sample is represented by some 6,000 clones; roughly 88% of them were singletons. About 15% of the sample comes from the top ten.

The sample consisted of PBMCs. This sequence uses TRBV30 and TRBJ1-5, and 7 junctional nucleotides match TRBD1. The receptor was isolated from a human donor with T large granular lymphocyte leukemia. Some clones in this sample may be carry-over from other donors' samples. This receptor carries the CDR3 CAWSPGQRPNQPQHF. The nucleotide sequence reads TGTGCCTGGAGCCCGGGACAGAGACCGAATCAGCCCCAGCATTTT.